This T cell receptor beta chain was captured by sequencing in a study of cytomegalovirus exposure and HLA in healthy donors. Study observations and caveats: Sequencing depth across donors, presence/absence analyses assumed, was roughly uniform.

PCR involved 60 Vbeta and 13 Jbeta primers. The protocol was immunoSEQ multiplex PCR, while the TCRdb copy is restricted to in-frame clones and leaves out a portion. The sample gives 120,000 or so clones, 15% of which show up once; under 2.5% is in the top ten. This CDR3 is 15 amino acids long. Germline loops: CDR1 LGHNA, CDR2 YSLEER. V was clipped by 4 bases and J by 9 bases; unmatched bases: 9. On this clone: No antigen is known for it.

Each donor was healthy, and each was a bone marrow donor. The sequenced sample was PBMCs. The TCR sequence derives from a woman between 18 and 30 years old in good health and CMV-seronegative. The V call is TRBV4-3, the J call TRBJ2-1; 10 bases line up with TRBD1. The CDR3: CASSPGQGLYSEQFF. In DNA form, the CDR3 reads TGCGCCAGCAGCCCGGGACAGGGGTTATATTCTGAGCAGTTCTTC.